This T cell receptor (beta chain) was sequenced during a study of beta chain features in type 1 diabetes. Turning to the study itself: Age and gender were similar between patients and healthy donors, as were cell yields.

As for this clone: The antigen is not known.

Findings and limits, study-wide: The study found fewer insertions and more deletions at VDJ junctions in type 1 diabetes patients. There was a possibility that cDNA sequencing over-represented cells with high TCR expression.

Reverse transcribing all isolated RNA meant expressed TCRB transcripts were sequenced. Profiling relied on immunoSEQ multiplex PCR, and the TCRdb table lists in-frame clones only, not all of them. Of under 450,000 clones in the sample, approximately 13% are singletons; the top ten hold approximately 0.035%. By way of CD45RO/CCR7/CD25/CD127/CD95/CD27, the CD4+ regulatory, stem cell-like memory, central memory and naive cells were sorted. J gave up 3 bases and V 4 bases, and 7 bases lay outside the gene matches. Per germline, CDR1 MGHRA and CDR2 YSYEKL. The CDR3 totals 15 residues. Source material: naive CD4+ T cells from blood. This sequence was found in a young man in good health. This sequence joins TRBV4-1 and TRBJ1-1; 8 bases match TRBD1. CDR3 residues: CASSRDRTGYTEAFF. The CDR3 nucleotides read TGCGCCAGCAGCCGAGATCGGACAGGGTACACTGAAGCTTTCTTT.